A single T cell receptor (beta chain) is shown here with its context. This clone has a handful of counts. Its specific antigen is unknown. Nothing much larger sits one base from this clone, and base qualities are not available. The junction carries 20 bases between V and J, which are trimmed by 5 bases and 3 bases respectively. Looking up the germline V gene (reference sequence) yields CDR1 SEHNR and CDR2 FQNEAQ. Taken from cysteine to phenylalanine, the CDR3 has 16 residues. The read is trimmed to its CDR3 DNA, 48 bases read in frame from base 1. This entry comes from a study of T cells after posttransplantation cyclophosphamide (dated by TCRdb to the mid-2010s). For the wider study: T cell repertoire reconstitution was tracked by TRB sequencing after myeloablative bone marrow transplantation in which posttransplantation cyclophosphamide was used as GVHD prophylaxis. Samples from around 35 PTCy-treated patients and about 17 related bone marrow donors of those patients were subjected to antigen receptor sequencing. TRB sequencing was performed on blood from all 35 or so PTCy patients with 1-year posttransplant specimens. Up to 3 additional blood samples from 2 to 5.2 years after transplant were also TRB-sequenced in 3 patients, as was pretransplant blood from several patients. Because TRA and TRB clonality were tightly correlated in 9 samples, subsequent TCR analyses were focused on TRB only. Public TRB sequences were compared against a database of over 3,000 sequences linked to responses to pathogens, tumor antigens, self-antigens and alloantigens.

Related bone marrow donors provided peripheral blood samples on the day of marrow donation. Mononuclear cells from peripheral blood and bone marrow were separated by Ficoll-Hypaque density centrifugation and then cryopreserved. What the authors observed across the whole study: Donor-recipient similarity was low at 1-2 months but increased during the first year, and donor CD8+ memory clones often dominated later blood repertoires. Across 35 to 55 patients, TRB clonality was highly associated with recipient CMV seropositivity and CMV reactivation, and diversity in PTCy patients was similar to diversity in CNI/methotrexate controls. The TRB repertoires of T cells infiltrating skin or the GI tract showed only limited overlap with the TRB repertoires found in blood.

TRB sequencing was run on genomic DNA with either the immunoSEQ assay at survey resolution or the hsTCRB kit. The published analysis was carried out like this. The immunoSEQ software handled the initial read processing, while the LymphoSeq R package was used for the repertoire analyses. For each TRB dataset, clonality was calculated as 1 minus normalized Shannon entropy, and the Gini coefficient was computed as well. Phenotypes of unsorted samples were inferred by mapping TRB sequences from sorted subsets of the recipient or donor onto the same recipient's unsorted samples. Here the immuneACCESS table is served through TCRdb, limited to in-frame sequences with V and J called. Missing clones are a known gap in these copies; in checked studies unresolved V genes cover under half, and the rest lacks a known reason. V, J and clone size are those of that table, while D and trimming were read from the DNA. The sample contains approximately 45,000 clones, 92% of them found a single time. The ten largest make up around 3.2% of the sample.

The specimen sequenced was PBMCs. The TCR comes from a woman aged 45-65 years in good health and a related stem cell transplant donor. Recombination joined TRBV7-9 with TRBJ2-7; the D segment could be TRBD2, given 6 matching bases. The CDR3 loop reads CASSHRWERADYEQYF. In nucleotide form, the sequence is TGTGCCAGCAGCCATCGTTGGGAGCGGGCTGACTACGAGCAGTACTTC. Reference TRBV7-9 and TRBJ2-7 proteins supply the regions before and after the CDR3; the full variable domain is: DTGVSQNPRHKITKRGQNVTFRCDPISEHNRLYWYRQTLGQGPEFLTYFQNEAQLEKSRLLSDRFSAERPKGSFSTLEIQRTEQGDSAMYLCASSHRWERADYEQYFGPGTRLTVT.